One T cell receptor (beta chain) is described in this entry. The antigen is undetermined. This specimen belongs to a study of T cells in localized non-small cell lung cancer. The assay was immunoSEQ multiplex PCR, and TCRdb's table has in-frame clones only and misses some. The table has around 100,000 clones, roughly 86% seen once; the top ten hold over 12%. Findings and caveats of the study: Elevated blood T cell density was associated with longer overall survival. It remains possible that heterogeneity exists, since only one tumor region was sequenced. Within adjacent lung there appeared a median roughly 60 of the top 100 tumor clones. Of the tissues analyzed, uninvolved adjacent lung showed maximal T cell clonality, greater than tumor.

Sequences were derived from peripheral blood, sampled before any cancer treatment. This receptor was obtained from a man aged 35 to 70 with stage I squamous cell lung carcinoma.

CDR3 in amino acids: CASSLEGREETQYF. CDR3 nucleotides: TGTGCCAGCAGCTTGGAGGGCAGAGAAGAGACCCAGTACTTC. The chain recombines TRBV5-4 with TRBJ2-5; D gene unclear. The germline V gene has CDR1 SGHNT and CDR2 YYREEE (reference sequence). Between the trimmed V and J ends, which lost 0 bases and 3 bases, there was a span of 9 bases. This CDR3 is 14 amino acids long.